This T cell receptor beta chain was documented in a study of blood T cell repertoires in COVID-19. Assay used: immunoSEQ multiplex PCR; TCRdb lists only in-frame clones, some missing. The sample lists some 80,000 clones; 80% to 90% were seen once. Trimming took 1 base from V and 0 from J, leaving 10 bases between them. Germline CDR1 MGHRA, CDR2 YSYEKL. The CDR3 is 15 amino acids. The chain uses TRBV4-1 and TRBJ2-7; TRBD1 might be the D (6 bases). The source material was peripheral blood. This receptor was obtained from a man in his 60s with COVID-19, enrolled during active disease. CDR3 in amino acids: CASSQVTGSSYEQYF. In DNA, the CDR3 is TGCGCCAGCAGCCAAGTAACAGGGAGCTCCTACGAGCAGTACTTC.